A selection of T cell receptor beta chains follows, all from one sample in a study of blood T cell repertoires in COVID-19. Method: immunoSEQ multiplex PCR; TCRdb's copy keeps in-frame clones and lacks some. The profile covers roughly 43,000 clones, with over 80% appearing a single time and approximately 40% taken by the ten largest. Sequencing input: peripheral blood. All receptors derive from a woman aged 80 or over with acute or convalescent COVID-19. The CDR3 runs from the conserved cysteine through the conserved F or W. A D gene is named only where the DNA matches it firmly. Not every row has a clone size; where given, it reads once, few, many or a size class.

j_call v_call d_call clone_size cdr3_aa cdr3_nt
TRBJ1-4 TRBV5-6 . . CASSWGVEKLFF TGTGCCAGCAGCTGGGGGGTTGAAAAACTGTTTTTT
TRBJ2-2 TRBV6-5 . few CASRSIYGELFF TGTGCCAGCAGATCTATCTACGGGGAGCTGTTTTTT
TRBJ2-7 TRBV5-1 TRBD1 . CASSHGTDAYEQYF TGCGCCAGCAGCCACGGGACAGATGCCTACGAGCAGTACTTC
TRBJ1-1 TRBV20-1 . . CSAAGPTEAFF TGCAGTGCTGCGGGACCCACTGAAGCTTTCTTT
TRBJ1-1 TRBV28 . . CANSLRGKPIPSTEAFF TGTGCCAACAGTTTGAGAGGTAAACCCATCCCATCGACTGAAGCTTTCTTT
TRBJ1-3 TRBV6-5 . . CASRPTDAGNTIYF TGTGCCAGCAGGCCCACAGACGCTGGAAACACCATATATTTT
TRBJ1-1 TRBV5-3 . . CAREVRTEAFF TGTGCCAGAGAGGTAAGGACTGAAGCTTTCTTT
TRBJ1-5 TRBV4-1 . . CASSQGRPGGNQPQHF TGCGCCAGCAGCCAAGGGAGGCCGGGGGGCAATCAGCCCCAGCATTTT
TRBJ1-4 TRBV2 TRBD1 once CASRGTGGREKLFF TGTGCCAGCAGGGGGACAGGGGGACGGGAAAAACTGTTTTTT
TRBJ2-4 TRBV6-2/TRBV6-3 . few CASSPLARAKNIQYF TGTGCCAGCAGCCCTCTAGCCCGAGCCAAAAACATTCAGTACTTC
TRBJ1-2 TRBV19 TRBD1 . CASSNTGGAGGYTF TGTGCCAGTAGTAACACAGGGGGCGCGGGTGGCTACACCTTC
TRBJ1-1 TRBV11-2 . . CASSLGRVPGTEAFF TGTGCCAGCAGCTTAGGTCGTGTACCGGGAACTGAAGCTTTCTTT
TRBJ1-6 TRBV19 . . CASSIQIYNSPLHF TGTGCCAGTAGTATACAGATCTATAATTCACCCCTCCACTTT
TRBJ1-5 TRBV2 . . CASSGGTPNQPQHF TGTGCCAGCAGTGGAGGGACACCCAATCAGCCCCAGCATTTT
TRBJ2-3 TRBV6-2/TRBV6-3 . few CASSTTRTTDTQYF TGTGCCAGCAGCACGACTAGAACCACAGATACGCAGTATTTT
TRBJ2-1 TRBV6-1 TRBD2 . CASSEVRAGGQQFF TGTGCCAGCAGTGAAGTGAGAGCGGGGGGTCAGCAGTTCTTC
TRBJ2-7 TRBV6-2/TRBV6-3 . . CASSPFLREQYF TGTGCCAGCAGCCCCTTTCTGCGTGAGCAGTACTTC
TRBJ2-2 TRBV7-2 TRBD1 . CASSVGTGGAGELFF TGTGCCAGCAGCGTCGGGACAGGGGGTGCCGGGGAGCTGTTTTTT
TRBJ2-1 TRBV18 . . CASSPGLAMNNEQFF TGTGCCAGCTCACCAGGCCTAGCAATGAACAATGAGCAGTTCTTC
TRBJ2-1 TRBV30 . . CAWGRGNNEQFF TGTGCCTGGGGGAGGGGGAACAATGAGCAGTTCTTC
TRBJ1-2 TRBV19 . once CASSIQKGSVGGYTF TGTGCCAGTAGTATTCAGAAGGGGTCGGTCGGTGGCTACACCTTC
TRBJ1-1 TRBV5-4 . . CASSFSGNTEAFF TGTGCCAGCAGCTTTTCGGGGAACACTGAAGCTTTCTTT
TRBJ1-5 TRBV7-8 . . CASSSTANQPQHF TGTGCCAGCAGCTCGACAGCAAATCAGCCCCAGCATTTT
TRBJ1-1 TRBV10-1 . . CASNYTWRRERNTEAFF TGCGCCAGCAACTATACGTGGAGACGCGAGAGGAACACTGAAGCTTTCTTT
TRBJ1-5 TRBV19 . once CASSISGEGNQPQHF TGTGCCAGTAGTATATCGGGGGAGGGCAATCAGCCCCAGCATTTT
TRBJ1-5 TRBV10-3 . . CAISESTPREPQHF TGTGCCATCAGTGAGTCAACCCCCAGGGAGCCCCAGCATTTT
TRBJ2-5 TRBV3-1/TRBV3-2 TRBD2 . CASSQRTGGETQYF TGTGCCAGCAGCCAAAGGACGGGGGGAGAGACCCAGTACTTC
TRBJ2-5 TRBV5-4 TRBD2 . CASSPRASGGLETQYF TGTGCCAGCAGCCCCCGGGCTAGCGGGGGCTTGGAGACCCAGTACTTC
TRBJ2-1 TRBV5-1 . few CASSLDRSGISNEQFF TGCGCCAGCAGCTTGGATCGGTCAGGGATTAGCAATGAGCAGTTCTTC
TRBJ1-1 TRBV29-1 . . CSANPQGSEAFF TGCAGCGCAAACCCACAGGGATCTGAAGCTTTCTTT
TRBJ1-1 TRBV30 . . CAWTRQEGTEAFF TGTGCCTGGACTCGACAGGAAGGGACTGAAGCTTTCTTT
TRBJ2-1 TRBV3-1/TRBV3-2 TRBD2 . CASSQDRLAGRYNEQFF TGTGCCAGCAGCCAAGATCGACTAGCGGGGAGATACAATGAGCAGTTCTTC
TRBJ2-5 TRBV19 TRBD2 few CASSGPGGGETQYF TGTGCCAGTAGTGGTCCGGGGGGAGGAGAGACCCAGTACTTC
TRBJ1-2 TRBV18 . once CASSAAGDYGYTF TGTGCCAGCTCCGCCGCAGGGGACTATGGCTACACCTTC
TRBJ2-5 TRBV7-2 . . CASSPYQGTQYF TGTGCCAGCAGCCCCTACCAGGGGACCCAGTACTTC
TRBJ2-3 TRBV5-1 TRBD2 few CASSNSGATTDTQYF TGCGCCAGCAGCAATAGCGGGGCTACCACAGATACGCAGTATTTT
TRBJ1-1 TRBV3-1/TRBV3-2 . few CASSQGRGTEAFF TGTGCCAGCAGCCAAGGGAGGGGCACTGAAGCTTTCTTT
TRBJ2-3 TRBV7-2 TRBD2 . CASSLRGLAGSTDTQYF TGTGCCAGCAGCTTAAGGGGACTAGCGGGGAGCACAGATACGCAGTATTTT
TRBJ2-1 TRBV7-2 . . CASSSDSSHHNEQFF TGTGCCAGCAGCTCTGACAGCTCCCACCACAATGAGCAGTTCTTC
TRBJ1-2 TRBV7-9 . . CASSLGGGEKYGYTF TGTGCCAGCAGCTTGGGTGGGGGCGAGAAGTATGGCTACACCTTC
TRBJ2-3 TRBV7-8 . few CASSREEGGPTDTQYF TGTGCCAGCAGCCGGGAGGAGGGGGGGCCCACAGATACGCAGTATTTT
TRBJ2-7 TRBV7-2 . . CASSRGRSSYEQYF TGTGCCAGCAGTCGGGGTCGGAGCTCCTACGAGCAGTACTTC
TRBJ2-3 TRBV10-3 . . CAISESWGRSVGQYTQYF TGTGCCATCAGTGAGTCGTGGGGGAGGTCGGTCGGGCAATATACGCAGTATTTT
TRBJ1-5 TRBV6-4 TRBD1 . CAIGNRGMVEFQPQHF TGTGCCATCGGGAACAGGGGGATGGTTGAGTTTCAGCCCCAGCATTTT
TRBJ1-5 TRBV4-1 . . CAKRLEGGNQPQHF TGCGCCAAGAGGCTAGAGGGGGGCAATCAGCCCCAGCATTTT
TRBJ2-3 TRBV30 TRBD2 . CAWSVLAGADTQYF TGTGCCTGGAGTGTACTAGCGGGGGCAGATACGCAGTATTTT
TRBJ2-2 TRBV30 . . CAWSISGTGELFF TGTGCCTGGAGTATATCGGGCACCGGGGAGCTGTTTTTT
TRBJ2-2 TRBV10-3 . . CAISESPNGGELFF TGTGCCATCAGTGAGTCTCCAAACGGCGGGGAGCTGTTTTTT
TRBJ1-5 TRBV18 TRBD1 . CASSPGQGIQPQHF TGTGCCAGCTCACCGGGACAGGGGATCCAGCCCCAGCATTTT
TRBJ2-1 TRBV5-1 TRBD2 . CASSLGSTSGPSSYNEQFF TGCGCCAGCAGCTTGGGGTCCACTAGCGGCCCGAGCTCCTACAATGAGCAGTTCTTC
TRBJ1-5 TRBV5-6 . . CASSPRDMDQPQHF TGTGCCAGCAGCCCCCGGGACATGGATCAGCCCCAGCATTTT
TRBJ2-1 TRBV9 TRBD2 . CASSVGLGLAGTNNEQFF TGTGCCAGCAGCGTAGGTTTAGGACTAGCGGGGACCAACAATGAGCAGTTCTTC
TRBJ1-6 TRBV6-1 . . CASSEWAGAYNSPLHF TGTGCCAGCAGTGAATGGGCGGGAGCCTATAATTCACCCCTCCACTTT
TRBJ2-3 TRBV14 TRBD2 . CASSQGSGIGLGDTQYF TGTGCCAGCAGCCAAGGTAGCGGGATAGGCTTGGGAGATACGCAGTATTTT
TRBJ1-3 TRBV6-6 . . CASRLPQGLSGNTIYF TGTGCCAGCAGGCTACCTCAGGGACTCTCTGGAAACACCATATATTTT
TRBJ1-4 TRBV19 . . CASSIEGTGHGEKLFF TGTGCCAGTAGTATCGAGGGGACTGGCCACGGGGAAAAACTGTTTTTT
TRBJ2-5 TRBV5-5 TRBD1 . CASSRTGPSETQYF TGTGCCAGCAGCAGGACAGGACCCTCAGAGACCCAGTACTTC
TRBJ1-2 TRBV5-1 . . CASSADEGVGYTF TGCGCCAGCAGCGCCGATGAAGGGGTCGGCTACACCTTC
TRBJ1-1 TRBV28 . . CASTAPRDNKAFF TGTGCCAGCACCGCTCCCCGGGACAACAAAGCTTTCTTT